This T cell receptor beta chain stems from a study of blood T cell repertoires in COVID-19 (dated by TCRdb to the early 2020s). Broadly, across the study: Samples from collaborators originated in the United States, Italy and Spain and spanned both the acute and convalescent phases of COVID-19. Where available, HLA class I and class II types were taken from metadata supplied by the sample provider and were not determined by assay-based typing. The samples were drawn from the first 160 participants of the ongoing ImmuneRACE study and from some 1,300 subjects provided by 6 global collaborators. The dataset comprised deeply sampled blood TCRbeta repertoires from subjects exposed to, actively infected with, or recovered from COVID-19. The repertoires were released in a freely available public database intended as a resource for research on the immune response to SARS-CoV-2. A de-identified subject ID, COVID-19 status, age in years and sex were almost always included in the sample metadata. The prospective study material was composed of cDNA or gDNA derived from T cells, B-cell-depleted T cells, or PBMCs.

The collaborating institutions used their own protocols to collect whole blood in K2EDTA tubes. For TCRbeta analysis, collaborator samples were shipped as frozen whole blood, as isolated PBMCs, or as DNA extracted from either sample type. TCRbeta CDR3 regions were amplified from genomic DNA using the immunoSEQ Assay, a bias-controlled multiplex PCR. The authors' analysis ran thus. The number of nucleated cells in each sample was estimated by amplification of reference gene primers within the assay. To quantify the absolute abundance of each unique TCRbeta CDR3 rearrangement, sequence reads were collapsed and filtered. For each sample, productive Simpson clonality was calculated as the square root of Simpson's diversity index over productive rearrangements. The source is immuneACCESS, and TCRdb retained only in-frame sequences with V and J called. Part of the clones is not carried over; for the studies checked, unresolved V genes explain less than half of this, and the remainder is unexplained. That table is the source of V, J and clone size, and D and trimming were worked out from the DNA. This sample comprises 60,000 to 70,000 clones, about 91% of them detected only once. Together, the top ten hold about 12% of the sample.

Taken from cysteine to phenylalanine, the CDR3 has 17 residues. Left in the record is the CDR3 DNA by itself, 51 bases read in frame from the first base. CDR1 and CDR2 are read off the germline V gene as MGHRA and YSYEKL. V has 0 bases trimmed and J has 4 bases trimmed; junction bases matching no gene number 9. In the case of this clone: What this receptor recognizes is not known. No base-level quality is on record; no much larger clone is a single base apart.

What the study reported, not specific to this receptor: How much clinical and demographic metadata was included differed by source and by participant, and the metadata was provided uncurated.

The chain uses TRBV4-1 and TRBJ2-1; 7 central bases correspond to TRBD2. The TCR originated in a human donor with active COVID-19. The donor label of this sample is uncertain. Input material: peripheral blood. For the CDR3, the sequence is CASSQERGRGVYNEQFF. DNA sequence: TGCGCCAGCAGCCAAGAACGGGGGAGGGGAGTATACAATGAGCAGTTCTTC.